A single sample gave rise to the 30 T cell receptor beta chains below, sequenced in a study of OX40 agonist ivuxolimab in advanced cancers. Profiling relied on immunoSEQ multiplex PCR, and the TCRdb table lists in-frame clones only, not all of them. The table has roughly 100,000 clones, approximately 85% seen once. The material sequenced was CD4+ or CD8+ T cells sorted from blood, taken in a trial of the OX40 agonist ivuxolimab. All receptors come from an adult with an advanced solid tumor such as melanoma, head and neck, liver or kidney cancer.

The chain carries TRBV28 and TRBJ2-7; TRBD2 aligns across 8 bases. V was pared by 6 bases and J by 1 base, with 8 bases of the junction left unmatched. The CDR3 is made up of 15 amino acids. Germline assignment: CDR1 MDHEN and CDR2 SYDVKM. The CDR3 DNA follows: TGTGCCAGCAGCCAAACTAGCGGTGATTCCTACGAGCAGTACTTC. Encoded protein: CASSQTSGDSYEQYF. Full variable domain (remainder filled in from reference TRBV28 and TRBJ2-7): DVKVTQSSRYLVKRTGEKVFLECVQDMDHENMFWYRQDPGLGLRLIYFSYDVKMKEKGDIPEGYSVSREKKERFSLILESASTNQTSMYLCASSQTSGDSYEQYFGPGTRLTVT.

The chain carries TRBV5-6 and TRBJ1-5; 9 nucleotides agree with TRBD1. CDR3 length: 17 residues. Germline V gene data show CDR1 as SGHDT and CDR2 as YYEEEE. Trimming took 1 base from V and 0 from J; bases not matched to a gene: 5. CDR3 amino acids: CASSLNRGPDSNQPQHF. Here the CDR3 DNA reads TGTGCCAGCAGCTTGAACAGGGGGCCGGATAGCAATCAGCCCCAGCATTTT.

This clone showed up just once. The V gene is TRBV7-9, the J gene TRBJ2-5; TRBD2 matches 7 bases. Trimming at V came to 4 bases and at J to 5 bases, leaving 4 bases not matched to a gene. Per the germline V gene, CDR1 is SEHNR and CDR2 is FQNEAQ (reference sequence). The CDR3 consists of 13 residues. CDR3 nucleotide sequence: TGTGCCAGCAGCTCTAGCGGCGGGGAGACCCAGTACTTC. Translating gives CASSSSGGETQYF. Based on the CDR3 plus reference TRBV7-9 and TRBJ2-5, the full variable domain is DTGVSQNPRHKITKRGQNVTFRCDPISEHNRLYWYRQTLGQGPEFLTYFQNEAQLEKSRLLSDRFSAERPKGSFSTLEIQRTEQGDSAMYLCASSSSGGETQYFGPGTRLLVL.

The chain has TRBV9 and TRBJ2-7; a weak D match, TRBD1 (5 bases). The CDR3 sequence is 13 residues long. CDR1 and CDR2 (germline): SGDLS, YYNGEE. Trimming stripped 3 bases from V and 7 bases from J, with 14 bases between. The CDR3 nucleotides are TGTGCCAGCAGCGCAGAGGACGGACAAGAGCAGTACTTC. Translated: CASSAEDGQEQYF.

This rearrangement joins TRBV27 to TRBJ2-7; the D gene could be TRBD1 or TRBD2 (6 bases each). The CDR3 extends over 14 amino acids. Trimming pared 2 bases from V and 5 bases from J, leaving 13 bases between. In germline, CDR1 is MNHEY, CDR2 SMNVEV (reference sequence). The CDR3 sequence: CASSLMWGADEQYF. CDR3 in DNA: TGTGCCAGCAGTTTAATGTGGGGGGCCGACGAGCAGTACTTC.

This clone was detected once. The genes are TRBV19 and TRBJ2-1; D is tentatively TRBD1 or TRBD2 (5 bases each). Germline CDR1 is LNHDA and CDR2 is SQIVND (reference sequence). This CDR3 contains 15 residues. V was clipped by 5 bases and J by 10 bases, with 21 bases between them. The CDR3 loop reads CASSGGTYDPFEQFF. CDR3 coding DNA: TGTGCCAGTAGTGGGGGTACCTACGACCCTTTCGAGCAGTTCTTC.

The rearrangement joins TRBV6-4 to TRBJ2-6; D perhaps matches TRBD1 (5 bases). Trimming pared 6 bases from V and 1 base from J, leaving 7 bases between. Looked up from germline, CDR1 is MRHNA and CDR2 is SNTAGT. The CDR3 sequence is 14 residues long. CDR3 sequence (DNA): TGTGCCAGCAGCCAGGGTTCTGGGGCCAACGTCCTGACTTTC. Its protein product is CASSQGSGANVLTF.

The V gene is TRBV19, the J gene TRBJ1-3; no firm D call. Trimming pared 7 bases from V and 0 bases from J, leaving 19 bases between. The V gene's germline CDR1 is LNHDA and CDR2 SQIVND (reference sequence). This CDR3 contains 17 residues. The CDR3 DNA sequence: TGTGCCAGTACCCGTTCCGGGGAAGAGACCTCTGGAAACACCATATATTTT. Protein sequence: CASTRSGEETSGNTIYF.

V is TRBV9 and J is TRBJ2-7, with D possibly being TRBD2 (6 bases). Germline assignment: CDR1 SGDLS and CDR2 YYNGEE. V dropped 4 bases and J dropped 6 bases, with 11 bases sitting between them. CDR3 length: 12 residues. The CDR3 protein is CASSPIGGEQYF. CDR3 nucleotides: TGTGCCAGCAGCCCGATCGGGGGCGAGCAGTACTTC.

This chain uses TRBV27 with TRBJ2-1; TRBD1 agrees at 7 bases. The trim removed 3 bases at V and 7 bases at J, leaving 18 bases unmatched. CDR3 length: 18 amino acids. The germline CDR1 and CDR2 sequences are MNHEY and SMNVEV (reference sequence). CDR3 sequence reads: CASSFLREGGPAMNEQFF. The DNA for the CDR3 is TGTGCCAGCAGTTTCTTGAGGGAAGGGGGCCCTGCAATGAATGAGCAGTTCTTC.

V and J are TRBV28 and TRBJ2-7, with 7 nucleotides matching TRBD1. CDR1 is MDHEN, CDR2 SYDVKM, per germline. Germline trimming cut 4 bases from V and 6 bases from J; bases unmatched to any gene: 9. CDR3 length: 14 amino acids. CDR3 amino acids: CASSWTGTAGEQYF. In DNA, the CDR3 is TGTGCCAGCAGTTGGACAGGAACGGCAGGCGAGCAGTACTTC.

The CDR3 sequence is CASSPPPGSVDEAFF. CDR3 sequence (DNA): TGTGCCAGCAGCCCGCCCCCCGGGTCAGTCGATGAAGCTTTCTTT. The chain recombines TRBV5-4 with TRBJ1-1; D unresolved. The CDR3 consists of 15 residues. Germline V lookup: CDR1 SGHNT, CDR2 YYREEE (reference sequence). V lost 4 bases to trimming and J lost 7 bases, with 20 bases between them.

The chain is built from TRBV11-3 and TRBJ1-1; 7 nucleotides match TRBD1. The CDR3 is 13 amino acids. The germline V gene encodes CDR1 SGHNT and CDR2 YENEEA. V trimming: 1 base; J trimming: 6 bases; junction bases outside the gene matches: 2. CDR3 DNA sequence: TGTGCCAGCAGCTTAGGGACAGGCTCTGAAGCTTTCTTT. This gives the protein CASSLGTGSEAFF.

This clone occurred a few times. The J gene is TRBJ2-7, the V gene TRBV15; 12 nucleotides line up with TRBD2. The CDR3 loop spans 16 amino acids. The germline gives CDR1 LNHNV, CDR2 YYDKDF (reference sequence). J was trimmed by 0 bases and V by 4 bases; bases with no gene match: 4. CDR3 nucleotide sequence: TGTGCCACCAGCATCCGGACTAGCGGGAACTCCTACGAGCAGTACTTC. Protein: CATSIRTSGNSYEQYF.

This chain connects TRBV27 to TRBJ2-7; the match to TRBD1 covers 7 bases. CDR3 size: 14 residues. Trimming cost V 9 bases and J 2 bases; bases outside gene matches: 10. The germline V gene has CDR1 MNHEY and CDR2 SMNVEV (reference sequence). CDR3 sequence: CASSQQGLPYEQYF. CDR3 nucleotides: TGTGCCAGTTCCCAACAGGGGCTACCCTACGAGCAGTACTTC.

This chain links TRBV5-1 with TRBJ2-1; D is unclear. The CDR3 is 14 amino acids. V was shortened by 4 bases and J by 0 bases, with 8 bases between the two germline ends. Germline CDR1 is SGHRS and CDR2 is YFSETQ. The CDR3 nucleotides read TGCGCCAGCAGCCCCCCGAGCTCCTACAATGAGCAGTTCTTC. Protein: CASSPPSSYNEQFF.

This clone was detected once. The gene calls are TRBV28 and TRBJ1-4, with D maybe TRBD1 (5 bases). The CDR3 loop spans 12 amino acids. Germline V CDR1 and CDR2: MDHEN, SYDVKM. Trimming shortened V by 4 bases and J by 11 bases, and 11 bases separated the two germline ends. The CDR3 spells CASSSSRDKLFF. The CDR3 bases are TGTGCCAGCAGTTCTTCCAGGGATAAACTGTTTTTT.

A single count supports this clone. This chain uses TRBV4-1 with TRBJ2-1; D ambiguous. With 0 bases removed from V and 6 bases from J, the gap between germline ends came to 6 bases. CDR1 and CDR2 from the germline V gene are MGHRA and YSYEKL. CDR3 size: 13 residues. CDR3 protein: CASSQDTPNEQFF. The DNA of the CDR3 is TGCGCCAGCAGCCAAGACACTCCCAATGAGCAGTTCTTC.

V is TRBV6-1 and J is TRBJ2-5; 7 bases fit TRBD1. The trim removed 10 bases at V and 5 bases at J, leaving 10 bases unmatched. The CDR3 consists of 13 residues. Germline-derived CDR1 and CDR2 are MNHNS and SASEGT. This chain's CDR3 is CATSTGVRETQYF. CDR3 nucleotide sequence: TGTGCCACGTCCACAGGGGTCCGGGAGACCCAGTACTTC.

In its sample, this clone was seen a few times. The chain links TRBV2 to TRBJ2-3; D is unclear. The CDR3 loop spans 19 amino acids. Germline V gene sequence: CDR1 SNHLY, CDR2 FYNNEI. The V gene lost 1 base and the J gene lost 1 base, with 21 bases spanning the gap. The CDR3, as DNA: TGTGCCAGCAGTGAAGGGGTTTCGTTAAATGGTTGGGGCACAGATACGCAGTATTTT. Its translation: CASSEGVSLNGWGTDTQYF.

The rearrangement links TRBV11-2 to TRBJ1-1; the D is unclear. The ends were cut back, 5 bases at V and 5 bases at J, with 9 bases in the middle. CDR1 is SGHAT, CDR2 FQNNGV, per germline. CDR3 length: 12 amino acids. CDR3 DNA: TGTGCCAGCAGCCCAGGTCGGACTGAAGCTTTCTTT. This sequence encodes CASSPGRTEAFF.

The rearrangement uses TRBV25-1 and TRBJ2-1; 10 bases fit TRBD1. V dropped 2 bases and J dropped 7; count of bases not matched to a gene: 2. The CDR3 has 14 residues. Germline values: CDR1 MGHDK, CDR2 SYGVNS. In DNA form, the CDR3 reads TGTGCCAGCAGTGAAAAGGACAGGGGGAATGAGCAGTTCTTC. Translation: CASSEKDRGNEQFF.

The chain is built from TRBV18 and TRBJ1-1, with unresolved D. The CDR3 has 14 amino acids. V was cut by 0 bases and J by 8 bases, with 13 bases left in between. Germline V lookup: CDR1 KGHSH, CDR2 LQKENI. CDR3 amino acids: CASSPPTDSREAFF. Written as DNA, the CDR3 is TGTGCCAGCTCACCACCTACGGATTCCAGAGAAGCTTTCTTT.

The J gene is TRBJ1-2, the V gene TRBV28, with D unresolved. Deletions cut 5 bases from V and 8 bases from J, with 15 bases between. Germline V gene data show CDR1 as MDHEN and CDR2 as SYDVKM. The CDR3 has 13 amino acids. The CDR3 spells CASSATGRWGYTF. The CDR3, as DNA: TGTGCCAGCAGTGCGACGGGGAGGTGGGGCTACACCTTC.

The CDR3 protein is CASSHWTGDSRETQYF. The DNA of the CDR3 is TGTGCCAGCAGCCACTGGACAGGGGATTCTCGGGAGACCCAGTACTTC. This rearrangement joins TRBV16 to TRBJ2-5; TRBD1 matches at 9 bases. With 3 bases clipped from V and 5 bases from J, the junction kept 10 bases outside the gene matches. This CDR3 region has 16 residues. Per the germline V gene, CDR1 is KGHSY and CDR2 is FQNENV.

The chain joins TRBV11-2 to TRBJ2-7, with D possibly being TRBD1 (5 bases). The CDR3 is 15 residues long. From germline, CDR1 is SGHAT and CDR2 FQNNGV. V lost 2 bases to trimming and J lost 3 bases, with 14 bases between them. This CDR3 reads CASSLSVGHLYEQYF. DNA of the CDR3: TGTGCCAGCAGCTTAAGCGTCGGACACCTCTACGAGCAGTACTTC.

This clone has just one count. The chain has TRBV19 and TRBJ2-7; 11 bases are a match to TRBD2. The junction had 5 bases not matched to a gene; V was cut back by 6 bases and J by 4 bases. Germline V CDR1 and CDR2: LNHDA, SQIVND (reference sequence). There are 14 residues in the CDR3. Here the CDR3 reads CASRELAGAYEQYF. DNA of the CDR3: TGTGCCAGTAGGGAACTAGCGGGAGCGTACGAGCAGTACTTC.

V and J are TRBV27 and TRBJ2-3; 9 bases are shared with TRBD1. CDR1 is MNHEY and CDR2 is SMNVEV in the germline V gene (reference sequence). V shed 7 bases, J shed 2 bases, and the junction held 16 bases outside the gene matches. This CDR3 comprises 18 residues. The CDR3 coding sequence is TGTGCCAGCATCCCCTGGACAGGGGACATGAGGGACACAGATACGCAGTATTTT. Translating gives CASIPWTGDMRDTDTQYF.

The CDR3 reads CASSLRFGRETTGELFF. The DNA for the CDR3 is TGTGCCAGCAGTTTACGCTTCGGGCGGGAGACCACCGGGGAGCTGTTTTTT. The chain combines TRBV27 with TRBJ2-2, with TRBD2 identical over 7 bases. V lost 2 bases and J lost 4; bases outside the gene matches: 10. Germline assignment: CDR1 MNHEY and CDR2 SMNVEV (reference sequence). This CDR3 spans 17 amino acids.

The V gene is TRBV28, the J gene TRBJ2-6; D tentatively fits TRBD1 or TRBD2 (5 bases each). This CDR3 is 14 amino acids long. Trimming stripped 3 bases from V and 2 bases from J, with 5 bases between. Germline V gene sequence: CDR1 MDHEN, CDR2 SYDVKM. The CDR3 DNA reads TGTGCCAGCAGTTTGGGGGCTGGGGCCAACGTCCTGACTTTC. It encodes CASSLGAGANVLTF.